This T cell receptor beta chain was sequenced in a study of T cells in localized non-small cell lung cancer. Assay: immunoSEQ multiplex PCR; the TCRdb copy retains only in-frame clones and omits some. In the table there are roughly 25,000 clones, about 92% of which are singletons. The sequence was collected from a woman aged 40 to 75 with stage I lung adenocarcinoma. This sample comprised peripheral blood, obtained before any cancer treatment.

CDR3 nucleotide sequence: TGTGCCAGCAGTCAGGCAGGGGGCGATCCTCGGGGCTACACCTTC. Translated, it gives CASSQAGGDPRGYTF. The J gene is TRBJ1-2, the V gene TRBV28; 8 nucleotides match TRBD1. With V trimmed by 5 bases and J by 8 bases, 13 bases remained unmatched. The germline CDR1 and CDR2 sequences are MDHEN and SYDVKM. The CDR3 covers 15 residues.